This entry lists 12 T cell receptor beta chains sequenced from one sample in a study of CD8+CD57+ T cells in acquired aplastic anemia. Sequenced patients had shown CD8+CD57+ cell expansion by flow cytometry. Genomic DNA provided the template from which TCR beta VDJ and CDR3 profiles were obtained. TCRdb passed the reads through MiXCR, listing each CDR3 protein once. Seen here are about 200,000 distinct CDR3 sequences, roughly 60% observed once, and the top ten hold about 60%. Sequenced sample: sorted CD4+, CD8+, or CD8+CD57+ T cells (not recorded which) from PBMCs. The receptors here all came from a human donor with aplastic anemia.

The V gene is TRBV4-1, the J gene TRBJ1-2; maybe TRBD1 (6 bases). V was cut by 1 base and J by 3 bases, with 15 bases left in between. The CDR3 is 16 amino acids. CDR1 MGHRA and CDR2 YSYEKL come from the germline V gene. The CDR3 loop is CASSQVFTGRDYGYTF. CDR3 nucleotide sequence: TGCGCCAGCAGCCAAGTCTTCACAGGGCGGGACTATGGCTACACCTTC.

The chain employs TRBV29-1 and TRBJ1-1; D is undetermined. The CDR3 contains 11 residues. V lost 5 bases and J 4 bases, leaving 8 bases between the germline ends. Germline assignment: CDR1 SQVTM and CDR2 ANQGSEA. In DNA, the CDR3 is TGCAGCGTTAGGACTCCCACTGAAGCTTTCTTT. This gives the protein CSVRTPTEAFF.

The rearrangement uses TRBV2 and TRBJ1-2, with TRBD1 identical over 7 bases. The length of the CDR3 is 14 residues. The germline gives CDR1 SNHLY, CDR2 FYNNEI. V shed 9 bases and J 7 bases; nucleotides not matched to a gene: 14. CDR3 sequence: CASSRDSGRGGYTF. CDR3 bases: TGTGCCAGTAGCCGGGACAGTGGAAGGGGTGGCTACACCTTC.

This chain uses TRBV10-1 with TRBJ1-5, with D perhaps TRBD1 (6 bases). This CDR3 contains 15 residues. In germline, CDR1 is WNHNN, CDR2 SYGVQD (reference sequence). V was pared by 3 bases and J by 7 bases, with 16 bases between. The chain's CDR3 is CASSDSGRGFQPQHF. DNA of the CDR3: TGCGCCAGCAGTGATTCGGGGAGGGGGTTCCAGCCCCAGCATTTT.

This clonotype occurred once. V gene TRBV19 combines with J gene TRBJ2-5; D unclear. The V gene lost 5 bases and the J gene lost 1 base, with 11 bases spanning the gap. The CDR3 is 14 residues long. Looked up from germline, CDR1 is LNHDA and CDR2 is SQIVND (reference sequence). The CDR3 region has the DNA TGTGCCAGTAGTTCCCCGTGGACCCAAGAGACCCAGTACTTC. Translated, it gives CASSSPWTQETQYF.

A few counts support this clonotype. This chain links TRBV25-1 with TRBJ2-7; 7 bases map to TRBD1. Germline loops: CDR1 MGHDK, CDR2 SYGVNS. The length of the CDR3 is 14 residues. Trimming removed 8 bases from V and 6 bases from J; junction bases left unmatched: 13. The CDR3 nucleotides are TGTGCCAGCCTCGAGGAGACAGGGAATAGCGAGCAGTACTTC. Its protein is CASLEETGNSEQYF.

The chain couples TRBV7-9 to TRBJ1-5; unclear D gene. The germline V and J ends were trimmed by 1 base and 0 bases, with 7 bases remaining between them. The CDR3 has 15 residues. In germline, CDR1 is SEHNR, CDR2 FQNEAQ (reference sequence). The CDR3: CASSLGIHSNQPQHF. CDR3 in DNA: TGTGCCAGCAGCTTAGGGATCCATAGCAATCAGCCCCAGCATTTT.

The V and J genes are TRBV5-6 and TRBJ1-1, with 9 positions matching TRBD1. Germline loops: CDR1 SGHDT, CDR2 YYEEEE. The CDR3 length is 12 residues. After removal of 0 bases from V and 11 bases from J, the junction contained 2 bases not matched to a gene. This CDR3 is CASSLGGTGAFF. In DNA, the CDR3 is TGTGCCAGCAGCTTGGGGGGGACAGGGGCTTTCTTT.

This clonotype was seen more than once but under ten times. CDR3 in DNA: TGCAGTGCTAGAGATCAAAGGGGCGCGACGTACGAGCAGTACTTC. Its translation: CSARDQRGATYEQYF. The gene calls are TRBV20-1 and TRBJ2-7; tentatively, D is TRBD1 (5 bases). Trimming took 0 bases from V and 4 from J, leaving 16 bases between them. Germline assignment: CDR1 DFQATT and CDR2 SNEGSKA (reference sequence). CDR3 length: 15 residues.

The V and J genes are TRBV10-3 and TRBJ1-6; 9 bases are shared with TRBD1. V shed 3 bases and J 9 bases; nucleotides not matched to a gene: 9. This CDR3 has 16 residues. CDR1 and CDR2 (germline): ENHRY, SYGVKD. The CDR3 DNA is TGTGCCATCAGTGATTCTGGACAGGGGAATGGTTCACCCCTCCACTTT. Translation: CAISDSGQGNGSPLHF.

The genes are TRBV24-1 and TRBJ2-3, with 8 bases matching TRBD1. The J segment lost 0 bases and the V segment lost 3 bases, leaving 7 bases of the junction unmatched. Germline CDR1 reads KGHDR; CDR2 reads SFDVKD. This CDR3 has 17 amino acids. The CDR3 loop reads CATSDPRTGISTDTQYF. CDR3 in DNA: TGTGCCACCAGTGATCCTAGGACAGGGATTAGCACAGATACGCAGTATTTT.

The chain joins TRBV29-1 to TRBJ1-6; 7 bases agree with TRBD1. With 6 bases clipped from V and 5 bases from J, the junction kept 4 bases outside the gene matches. The CDR3 has 13 amino acids. Germline V CDR1 and CDR2: SQVTM, ANQGSEA. CDR3 sequence: CSVQTGNNSPLHF. The CDR3 nucleotides read TGCAGCGTCCAGACAGGGAATAATTCACCCCTCCACTTT.